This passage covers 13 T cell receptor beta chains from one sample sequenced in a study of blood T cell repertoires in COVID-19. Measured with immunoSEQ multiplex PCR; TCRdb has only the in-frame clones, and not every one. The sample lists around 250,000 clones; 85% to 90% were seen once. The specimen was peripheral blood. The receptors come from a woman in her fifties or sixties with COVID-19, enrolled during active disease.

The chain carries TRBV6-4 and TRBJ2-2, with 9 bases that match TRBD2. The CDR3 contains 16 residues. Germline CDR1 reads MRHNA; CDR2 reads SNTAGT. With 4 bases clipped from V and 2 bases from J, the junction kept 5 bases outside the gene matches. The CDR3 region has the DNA TGTGCCAGCAGTGGACCGGGACTAGCAAACACCGGGGAGCTGTTTTTT. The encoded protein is CASSGPGLANTGELFF.

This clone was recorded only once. The CDR3 protein is CASKPQGTEAFF. The CDR3 bases are TGTGCCAGCAAACCCCAGGGGACTGAAGCTTTCTTT. The chain joins TRBV11-1 to TRBJ1-1; weak D call: TRBD1 (6 bases). V was clipped by 7 bases and J by 5 bases, with 11 bases between them. The CDR3 is made up of 12 amino acids. Germline lookup yields CDR1 SGHAT and CDR2 FQDESV (reference sequence).

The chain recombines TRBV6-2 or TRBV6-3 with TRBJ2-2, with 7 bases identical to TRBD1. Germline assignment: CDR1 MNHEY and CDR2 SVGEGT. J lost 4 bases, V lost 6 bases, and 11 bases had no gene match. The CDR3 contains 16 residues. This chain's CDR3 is CASSSGTAASTGELFF. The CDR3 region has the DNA TGTGCCAGCAGCTCCGGGACAGCCGCATCCACCGGGGAGCTGTTTTTT.

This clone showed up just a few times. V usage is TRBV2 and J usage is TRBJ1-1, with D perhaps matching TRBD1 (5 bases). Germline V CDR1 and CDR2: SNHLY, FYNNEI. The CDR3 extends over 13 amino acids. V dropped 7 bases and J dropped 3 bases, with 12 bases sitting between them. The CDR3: CASILGVHTEAFF. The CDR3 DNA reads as TGTGCCAGCATTCTAGGGGTACACACTGAAGCTTTCTTT.

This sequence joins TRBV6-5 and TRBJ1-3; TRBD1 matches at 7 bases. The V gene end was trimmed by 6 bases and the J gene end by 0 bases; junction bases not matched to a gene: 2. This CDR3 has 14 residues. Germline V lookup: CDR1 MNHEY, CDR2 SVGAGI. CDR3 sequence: CASRPGGSGNTIYF. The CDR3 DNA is TGTGCCAGCAGGCCAGGGGGCTCTGGAAACACCATATATTTT.

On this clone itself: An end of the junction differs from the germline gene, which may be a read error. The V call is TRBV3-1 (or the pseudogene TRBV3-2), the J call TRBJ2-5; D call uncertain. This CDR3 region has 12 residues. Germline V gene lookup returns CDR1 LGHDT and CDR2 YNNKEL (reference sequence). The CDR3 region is CASSRTGERGDF. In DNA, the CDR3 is TGTGCCAGCAGCCGAACTGGAGAGCGCGGTGACTTC.

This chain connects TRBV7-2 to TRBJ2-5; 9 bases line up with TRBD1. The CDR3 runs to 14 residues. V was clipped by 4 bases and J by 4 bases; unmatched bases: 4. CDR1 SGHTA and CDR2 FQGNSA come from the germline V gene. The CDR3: CASSYRGRLETQYF. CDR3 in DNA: TGTGCCAGCAGCTACAGGGGGCGCCTAGAGACCCAGTACTTC.

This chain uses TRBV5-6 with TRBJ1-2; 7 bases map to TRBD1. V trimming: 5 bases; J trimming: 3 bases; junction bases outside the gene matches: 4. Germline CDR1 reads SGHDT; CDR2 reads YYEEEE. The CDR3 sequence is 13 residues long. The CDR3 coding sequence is TGTGCCAGCAGTTACGGGACAGACTATGGCTACACCTTC. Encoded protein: CASSYGTDYGYTF. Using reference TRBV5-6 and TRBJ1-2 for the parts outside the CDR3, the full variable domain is DAGVTQSPTHLIKTRGQQVTLRCSPKSGHDTVSWYQQALGQGPQFIFQYYEEEERQRGNFPDRFSGHQFPNYSSELNVNALLLGDSALYLCASSYGTDYGYTFGSGTRLTVV.

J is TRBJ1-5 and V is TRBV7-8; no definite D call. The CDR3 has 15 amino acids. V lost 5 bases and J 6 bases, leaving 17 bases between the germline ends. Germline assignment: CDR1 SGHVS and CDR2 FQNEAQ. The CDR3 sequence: CASSIEREVGQPQHF. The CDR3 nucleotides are TGTGCCAGCAGCATAGAGCGGGAGGTGGGTCAGCCCCAGCATTTT.

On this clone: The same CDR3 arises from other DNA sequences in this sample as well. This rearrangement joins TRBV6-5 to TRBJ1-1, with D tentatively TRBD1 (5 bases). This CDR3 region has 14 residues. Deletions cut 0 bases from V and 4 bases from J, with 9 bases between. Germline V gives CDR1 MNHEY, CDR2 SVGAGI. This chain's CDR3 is CASSYSGGSTEAFF. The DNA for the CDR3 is TGTGCCAGCAGTTACTCGGGGGGGTCCACTGAAGCTTTCTTT.

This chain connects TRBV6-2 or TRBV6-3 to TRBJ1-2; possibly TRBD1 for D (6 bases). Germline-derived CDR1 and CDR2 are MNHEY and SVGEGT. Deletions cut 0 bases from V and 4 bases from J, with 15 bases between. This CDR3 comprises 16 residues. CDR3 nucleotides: TGTGCCAGCAGTTACTCGCCGGGGGGCCGGAGCTATGGCTACACCTTC. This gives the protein CASSYSPGGRSYGYTF.

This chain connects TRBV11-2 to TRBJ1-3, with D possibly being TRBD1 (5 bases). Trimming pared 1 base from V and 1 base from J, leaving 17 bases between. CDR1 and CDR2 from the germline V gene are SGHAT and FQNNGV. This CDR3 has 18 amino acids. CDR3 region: CASSLVGRARRSGNTIYF. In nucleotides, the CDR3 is TGTGCCAGCAGCTTAGTCGGCAGGGCCCGTCGGTCTGGAAACACCATATATTTT.

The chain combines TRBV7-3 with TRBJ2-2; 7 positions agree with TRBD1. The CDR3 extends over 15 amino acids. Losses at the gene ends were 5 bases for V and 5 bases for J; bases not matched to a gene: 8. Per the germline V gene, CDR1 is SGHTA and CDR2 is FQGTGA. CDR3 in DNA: TGTGCCAGCAGCCTGATTTCAGGGGGAACCGGGGAGCTGTTTTTT. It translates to CASSLISGGTGELFF.